This T cell receptor beta chain was sequenced for a study of cytomegalovirus exposure and HLA in healthy donors. It was with 60 Vbeta and 13 Jbeta primers that the PCR ran. Sequencing was performed with immunoSEQ multiplex PCR; in TCRdb, only in-frame clones are kept and a portion is missing. The sample includes roughly 88,000 clones, 76% of them seen just once. The CDR3 runs to 17 residues. Germline values: CDR1 SGHTA, CDR2 FQGNSA. Trimming cost V 3 bases and J 3 bases; bases outside gene matches: 12. The sequence was collected from a man aged 30 to 39 in good health and CMV-seropositive. The sequenced sample consisted of PBMCs. The chain carries TRBV7-2 and TRBJ2-3, with TRBD2 identical over 7 bases. The CDR3 region is CASSFGLAGEGTDTQYF. The CDR3 DNA follows: TGTGCCAGCAGCTTTGGGTTAGCGGGTGAGGGGACAGATACGCAGTATTTT.